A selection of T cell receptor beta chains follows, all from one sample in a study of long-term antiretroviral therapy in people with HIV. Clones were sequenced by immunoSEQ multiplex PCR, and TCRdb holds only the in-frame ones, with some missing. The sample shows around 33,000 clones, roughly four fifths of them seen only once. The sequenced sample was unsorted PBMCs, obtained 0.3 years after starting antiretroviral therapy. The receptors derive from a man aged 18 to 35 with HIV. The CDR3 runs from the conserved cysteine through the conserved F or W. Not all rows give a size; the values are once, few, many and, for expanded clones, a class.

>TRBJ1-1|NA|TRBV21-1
CASSKVEARRNTEAFF
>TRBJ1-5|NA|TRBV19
CASSGKGQGRNQPQHF
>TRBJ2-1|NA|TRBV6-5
CASTLGSGGPNEQFF
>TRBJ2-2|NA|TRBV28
CASSGLDMNTGELFF
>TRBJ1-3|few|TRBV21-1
CASSTTGSKGNTIYF
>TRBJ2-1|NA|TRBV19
CASSLSGRAFNEQFF
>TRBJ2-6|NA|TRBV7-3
CASSLDAGFANVLTF
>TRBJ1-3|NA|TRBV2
CASNSGNTIYF
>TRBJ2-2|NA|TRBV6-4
CASSVVGGLTTGELFF
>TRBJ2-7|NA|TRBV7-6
CASSLAGSYEQYF
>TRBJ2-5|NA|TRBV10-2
CASREPAAGGQETQYF
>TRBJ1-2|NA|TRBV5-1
CASSLEVTGTYGYTF
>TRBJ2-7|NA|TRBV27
CASSLRPAGAWEQYF
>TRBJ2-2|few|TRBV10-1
CASSAGAGTGELFF
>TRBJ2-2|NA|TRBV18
CASSRGQGVTGELFF
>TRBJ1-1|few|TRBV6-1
CASGGQGLSTEAFF
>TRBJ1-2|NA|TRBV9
CASSLGVEAYGYTF
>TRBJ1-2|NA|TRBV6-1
CASSEAETAYGYTF
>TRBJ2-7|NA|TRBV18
CASSLGTSIYEQYF
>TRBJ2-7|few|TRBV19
CASSIYRGGHEQYF
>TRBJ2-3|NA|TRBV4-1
CASSQGPGLASVAQYF
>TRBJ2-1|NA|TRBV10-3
CAIRTPDYNEQFF
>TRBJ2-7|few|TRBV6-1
CAGSEGGGQYF
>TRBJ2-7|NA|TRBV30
CAWSGGHEQYF
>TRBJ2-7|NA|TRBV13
CASSSLFRSEQYF
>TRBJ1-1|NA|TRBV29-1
CSVTVPNTEAFF
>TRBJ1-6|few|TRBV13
CASSLQTGRNSPLHF
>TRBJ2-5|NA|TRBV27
CASSLSWSSETQYF
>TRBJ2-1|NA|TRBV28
CASSPWTSGSGEQFF
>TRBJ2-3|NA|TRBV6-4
CASSEAGTDTQYF